The 26 T cell receptor beta chains given below trace back to one sample, sequenced in a study of OX40 agonist ivuxolimab in advanced cancers. The protocol was immunoSEQ multiplex PCR, while the TCRdb copy is restricted to in-frame clones and leaves out a portion. The sample carries about 40,000 clones, roughly four fifths recorded once. The material was CD4+ or CD8+ T cells sorted from blood, obtained in a trial of the OX40 agonist ivuxolimab. The receptors were gathered from an adult with an advanced solid tumor such as melanoma, head and neck, liver or kidney cancer.

In this sample, this clone turned up once. This chain connects TRBV7-6 to TRBJ2-2; D may correspond to TRBD1 or TRBD2 (5 bases each). CDR3 length equals 14 residues. The ends were cut back, 1 base at V and 4 bases at J, with 7 bases in the middle. CDR1 and CDR2 (germline): SGHVS, FNYEAQ. The CDR3 DNA is TGTGCCAGCAGCTTAGGTGGGACCACCGGGGAGCTGTTTTTT. It is translated as CASSLGGTTGELFF.

J is TRBJ2-7 and V is TRBV6-5; TRBD2 is a possible D gene (8 bases). CDR1 and CDR2 from the germline V gene are MNHEY and SVGAGI. The CDR3 is 15 residues long. Deletions cut 7 bases from V and 4 bases from J, with 20 bases between. This CDR3 is CASTPGRGLGYEQYF. In DNA form, the CDR3 reads TGTGCCAGCACTCCCGGGAGGGGGCTCGGGTACGAGCAGTACTTC.

This rearrangement joins TRBV28 to TRBJ1-4, with D possibly matching TRBD1 (6 bases). The CDR3 sequence is 15 residues long. Trimming stripped 6 bases from V and 0 bases from J, with 11 bases between. Germline V lookup: CDR1 MDHEN, CDR2 SYDVKM. The CDR3 DNA reads TGTGCCAGCAGCTCCGGGGGCGCAACTAATGAAAAACTGTTTTTT. It translates to CASSSGGATNEKLFF.

Turning to this clone: Other nucleotide sequences in the sample specify the same CDR3. The rearrangement uses TRBV11-3 and TRBJ1-3; 8 bases are shared with TRBD1. Germline V CDR1 and CDR2: SGHNT, YENEEA. The V and J ends lost 5 bases and 4 bases, in that order; junction bases with no gene match: 7. The CDR3 extends over 15 amino acids. CDR3 DNA: TGTGCCAGCAGCCCCGGACAGGGCCCCGGAAACACCATATATTTT. The encoded protein is CASSPGQGPGNTIYF.

The V call is TRBV27, the J call TRBJ2-1, with 10 positions matching TRBD2. The V and J ends lost 7 bases and 8 bases, in that order; junction bases with no gene match: 14. The CDR3 runs to 16 residues. Germline-derived CDR1 and CDR2 are MNHEY and SMNVEV (reference sequence). CDR3 region: CASTKVSSGSRDEQFF. Here the CDR3 DNA reads TGTGCCAGCACAAAGGTGTCTAGCGGGAGTCGGGATGAGCAGTTCTTC.

CDR3 region: CASSLLGGTGNEQFF. CDR3 DNA sequence: TGTGCCAGCAGCTTGCTGGGAGGGACGGGTAATGAGCAGTTCTTC. The rearrangement uses TRBV5-5 and TRBJ2-1; TRBD2 agrees at 7 bases. V lost 1 base and J lost 7; bases outside the gene matches: 8. The CDR3 covers 15 residues. CDR1 and CDR2 from the germline V gene are SGHKS and YYEKEE (reference sequence).

This rearrangement joins TRBV28 to TRBJ2-3, with TRBD2 matching over 11 bases. The CDR3 is 16 amino acids. CDR1 and CDR2 (germline): MDHEN, SYDVKM. V lost 5 bases and J lost 1; bases outside the gene matches: 5. For the CDR3, the DNA is TGTGCCAGCAGTGGTACTAGCGGGGGCCGCACAGATACGCAGTATTTT. This codes for CASSGTSGGRTDTQYF.

The chain couples TRBV2 to TRBJ1-5; D gene uncertain. The CDR3 sequence is 15 residues long. The V end was cut by 5 bases, the J end by 1 base, with 12 bases between. CDR1 is SNHLY, CDR2 FYNNEI, per germline. The CDR3 loop is CASSIGPGSNQPQHF. The CDR3 bases are TGTGCCAGCAGTATTGGACCTGGGAGCAATCAGCCCCAGCATTTT.

As DNA, the CDR3 is TGTGCCATCAGTTTGACAGGGGATCGGGATACGCAGTATTTT. This codes for CAISLTGDRDTQYF. The rearrangement links TRBV10-3 to TRBJ2-3; 8 bases line up with TRBD1. Germline CDR1 ENHRY, CDR2 SYGVKD. The V gene end was trimmed by 5 bases and the J gene end by 6 bases; junction bases not matched to a gene: 7. The CDR3 runs to 14 residues.

This chain uses TRBV29-1 with TRBJ1-4; unclear D gene. The V and J ends lost 4 bases and 5 bases respectively, with 8 bases between them. Germline lookup yields CDR1 SQVTM and CDR2 ANQGSEA. The CDR3 totals 12 residues. The CDR3: CSVGQMNEKLFF. In DNA form, the CDR3 reads TGCAGCGTTGGTCAGATGAATGAAAAACTGTTTTTT.

V gene TRBV21-1 combines with J gene TRBJ2-1; TRBD2 is the table's D call and was not checked against the DNA. TRBV21-1 is classified as a pseudogene. The CDR3 runs 15 residues. The CDR3 DNA follows: TGTGCCAGCAGCCTCGGTAGCGGGGTATACAATGAGCAGTTCTTC. This sequence encodes CASSLGSGVYNEQFF.

The V and J genes are TRBV18 and TRBJ2-1; no definite D call. Looked up from germline, CDR1 is KGHSH and CDR2 is LQKENI. The length of the CDR3 is 15 residues. The V end lost 1 base, the J end lost 4 bases, and 11 bases lay between the germline ends. The CDR3 protein is CASSPLGQLYNEQFF. CDR3 nucleotide sequence: TGTGCCAGCTCACCACTAGGTCAACTATACAATGAGCAGTTCTTC. The full variable domain, with the rest looked up from reference TRBV18 and TRBJ2-1, is NAGVMQNPRHLVRRRGQEARLRCSPMKGHSHVYWYRQLPEEGLKFMVYLQKENIIDESGMPKERFSAEFPKEGPSILRIQQVVRGDSAAYFCASSPLGQLYNEQFFGPGTRLTVL.

The chain links TRBV6-5 to TRBJ1-1; TRBD1 might be the D (5 bases). Germline loops: CDR1 MNHEY, CDR2 SVGAGI. Trimming cost V 0 bases and J 6 bases, with 14 bases left between them. CDR3 length: 15 residues. CDR3 residues: CASSYSNVGRAEAFF. The CDR3 nucleotides read TGTGCCAGCAGTTACTCGAATGTGGGGCGGGCTGAAGCTTTCTTT.

V gene TRBV28 combines with J gene TRBJ2-5, with 8 bases matching TRBD2. Per germline, CDR1 MDHEN and CDR2 SYDVKM. V lost 7 bases to trimming and J lost 1 base; unmatched junction nucleotides: 8. The CDR3 is 15 residues long. CDR3 in amino acids: CASTGAGGAQETQYF. CDR3 nucleotides: TGTGCCAGCACGGGTGCCGGGGGGGCCCAAGAGACCCAGTACTTC. The whole variable domain, remainder taken from reference TRBV28 and TRBJ2-5, is DVKVTQSSRYLVKRTGEKVFLECVQDMDHENMFWYRQDPGLGLRLIYFSYDVKMKEKGDIPEGYSVSREKKERFSLILESASTNQTSMYLCASTGAGGAQETQYFGPGTRLLVL.

This clone has a handful of counts. The rearrangement joins TRBV2 to TRBJ1-1, with unresolved D. The CDR3 is 16 amino acids. Germline CDR1 SNHLY, CDR2 FYNNEI. Between the trimmed V and J ends, which lost 5 bases and 3 bases, there was a span of 19 bases. The CDR3 region has the DNA TGTGCCAGCAGTCACCCAACACAGAGGGCCGACACTGAAGCTTTCTTT. Its translation: CASSHPTQRADTEAFF.

J is TRBJ2-2 and V is TRBV5-1, with 7 nucleotides matching TRBD2. Trimming took 6 bases from V and 7 from J; bases not matched to a gene: 12. CDR1 and CDR2 from the germline V gene are SGHRS and YFSETQ. CDR3 length: 15 amino acids. The CDR3 DNA follows: TGCGCCAGCAATGATAGCGGGCCCAGTGGCGGGGAGCTGTTTTTT. Its translation is CASNDSGPSGGELFF.

This chain uses TRBV29-1 with TRBJ2-7, with unresolved D. V was clipped by 4 bases and J by 5 bases, with 12 bases between them. This CDR3 is 12 amino acids long. The germline gives CDR1 SQVTM, CDR2 ANQGSEA. CDR3 residues: CSVARASDEQYF. The CDR3 DNA is TGCAGCGTTGCCCGGGCGAGCGACGAGCAGTACTTC.

The V and J genes are TRBV30 and TRBJ1-2; D gene uncertain. V was shortened by 2 bases and J by 8 bases, with 15 bases between the two germline ends. CDR3 size: 13 residues. Germline V gives CDR1 GTSNPN, CDR2 SVGIG (reference sequence). CDR3 region: CAWSLLAQSGYTF. The CDR3 coding sequence is TGTGCCTGGAGTTTATTGGCCCAGAGCGGCTACACCTTC.

The gene calls are TRBV5-4 and TRBJ2-7; D is perhaps TRBD1 or TRBD2 (5 bases each). V was pared by 4 bases and J by 0 bases, with 11 bases between. The CDR3 contains 14 residues. Germline V gene lookup returns CDR1 SGHNT and CDR2 YYREEE (reference sequence). The CDR3 is CASSARDGSYEQYF. For the CDR3, the DNA is TGTGCCAGCAGCGCACGGGACGGCTCCTACGAGCAGTACTTC.

By sample share, this clone is medium-sized. The chain recombines TRBV2 with TRBJ1-5, with D maybe TRBD1 (5 bases). This CDR3 spans 12 amino acids. V was clipped by 2 bases and J by 13 bases, with 12 bases between them. Germline V gives CDR1 SNHLY, CDR2 FYNNEI. CDR3 in amino acids: CASSEIAGGQHF. The CDR3 DNA reads TGTGCCAGCAGTGAAATCGCGGGGGGGCAGCATTTT.

V usage is TRBV10-3 and J usage is TRBJ1-1; tentatively, D is TRBD1 (6 bases). The length of the CDR3 is 15 residues. Trimming took 2 bases from V and 6 from J, leaving 16 bases between them. CDR1 and CDR2 (germline): ENHRY, SYGVKD. CDR3 protein: CAISENTGANAEAFF. The DNA for the CDR3 is TGTGCCATCAGTGAGAATACGGGGGCTAATGCTGAAGCTTTCTTT.

This clone has just a few counts. The chain uses TRBV7-2 and TRBJ1-5; D gene uncertain. Trimming removed 2 bases from V and 6 bases from J, with 8 bases in between. The CDR3 is 13 amino acids. In germline, CDR1 is SGHTA, CDR2 FQGNSA. This CDR3 is CASSLRMGQPQHF. Written as DNA, the CDR3 is TGTGCCAGCAGCTTAAGGATGGGTCAGCCCCAGCATTTT.

The chain couples TRBV19 to TRBJ2-4; D ambiguous. Germline V CDR1 and CDR2: LNHDA, SQIVND (reference sequence). The CDR3 covers 15 residues. V gave up 1 base and J gave up 0 bases, with 7 bases separating them. CDR3 protein: CASSIVRLAKNIQYF. In DNA form, the CDR3 reads TGTGCCAGTAGTATAGTGAGGTTAGCCAAAAACATTCAGTACTTC.

J is TRBJ2-7 and V is TRBV28; D ambiguous. Germline loops: CDR1 MDHEN, CDR2 SYDVKM. Between the trimmed V and J ends, which lost 3 bases and 2 bases, there was a span of 11 bases. This CDR3 is built from 14 residues. CDR3 amino acids: CASSLAQPPYEQYF. The DNA for the CDR3 is TGTGCCAGCAGTTTGGCGCAGCCTCCCTACGAGCAGTACTTC.

V is TRBV2 and J is TRBJ2-1; 8 bases match TRBD2. With 4 bases clipped from V and 6 bases from J, the junction kept 8 bases outside the gene matches. Germline V gene sequence: CDR1 SNHLY, CDR2 FYNNEI. This CDR3 comprises 15 residues. CDR3 coding DNA: TGTGCCAGCAGTGCGCTAGCCGGGGGGGCCAATGAGCAGTTCTTC. It codes for CASSALAGGANEQFF.

This chain links TRBV6-1 with TRBJ1-2; the D gene is possibly TRBD1 (5 bases). Germline-derived CDR1 and CDR2 are MNHNS and SASEGT. This CDR3 is 14 amino acids long. V gave up 4 bases and J gave up 3 bases, with 12 bases separating them. CDR3 sequence: CASSVDSGHYGYTF. In nucleotides, the CDR3 is TGTGCCAGCAGTGTCGATTCGGGACACTATGGCTACACCTTC.